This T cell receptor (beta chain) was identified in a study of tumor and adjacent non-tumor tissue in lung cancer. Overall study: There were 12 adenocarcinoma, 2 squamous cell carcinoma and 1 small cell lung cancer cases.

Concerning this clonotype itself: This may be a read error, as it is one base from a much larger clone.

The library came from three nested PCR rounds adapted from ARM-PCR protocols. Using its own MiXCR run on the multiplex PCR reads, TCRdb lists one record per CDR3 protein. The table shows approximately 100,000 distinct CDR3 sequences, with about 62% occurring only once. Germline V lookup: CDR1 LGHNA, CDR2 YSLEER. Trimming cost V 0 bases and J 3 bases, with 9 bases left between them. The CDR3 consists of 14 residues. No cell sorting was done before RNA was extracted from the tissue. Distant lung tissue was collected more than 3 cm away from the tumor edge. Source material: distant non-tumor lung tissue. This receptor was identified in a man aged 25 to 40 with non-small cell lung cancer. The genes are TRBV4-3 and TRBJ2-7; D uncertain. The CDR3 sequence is CASSQDRAFYEQYF. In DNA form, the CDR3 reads TGCGCCAGCAGCCAAGATAGGGCCTTCTACGAGCAGTACTTC.